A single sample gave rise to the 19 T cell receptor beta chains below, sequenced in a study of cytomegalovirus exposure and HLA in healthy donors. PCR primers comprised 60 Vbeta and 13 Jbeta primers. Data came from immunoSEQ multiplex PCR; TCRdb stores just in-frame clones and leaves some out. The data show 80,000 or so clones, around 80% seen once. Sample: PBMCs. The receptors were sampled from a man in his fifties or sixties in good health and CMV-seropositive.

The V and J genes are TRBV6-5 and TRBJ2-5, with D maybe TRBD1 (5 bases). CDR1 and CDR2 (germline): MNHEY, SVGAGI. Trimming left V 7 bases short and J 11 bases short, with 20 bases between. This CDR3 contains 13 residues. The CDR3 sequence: CASTVSGAYGQYF. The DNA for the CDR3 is TGTGCCAGCACGGTCTCTGGGGCCTACGGGCAGTACTTC.

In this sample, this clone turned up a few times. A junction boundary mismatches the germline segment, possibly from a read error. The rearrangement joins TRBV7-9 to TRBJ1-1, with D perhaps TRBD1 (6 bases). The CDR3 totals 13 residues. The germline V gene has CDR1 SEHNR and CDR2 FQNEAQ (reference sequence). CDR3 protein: CSSSLVGQTEAFF. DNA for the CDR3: TGTTCCAGCAGCTTAGTTGGACAGACAGAAGCTTTCTTT.

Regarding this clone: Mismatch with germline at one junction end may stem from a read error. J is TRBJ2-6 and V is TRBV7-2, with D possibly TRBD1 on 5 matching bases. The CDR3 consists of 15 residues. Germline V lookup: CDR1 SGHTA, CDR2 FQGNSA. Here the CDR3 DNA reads TGTGCCAGCAGCTTGAGGAACTCTGGGGCCAACGGCCTGACTTTC. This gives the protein CASSLRNSGANGLTF.

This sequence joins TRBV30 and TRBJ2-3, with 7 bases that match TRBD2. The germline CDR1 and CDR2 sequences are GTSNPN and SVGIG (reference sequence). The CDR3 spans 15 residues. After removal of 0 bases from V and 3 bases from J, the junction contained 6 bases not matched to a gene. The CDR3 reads CAWSVDGRGTDTQYF. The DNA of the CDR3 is TGTGCCTGGAGTGTAGACGGGCGGGGGACAGATACGCAGTATTTT.

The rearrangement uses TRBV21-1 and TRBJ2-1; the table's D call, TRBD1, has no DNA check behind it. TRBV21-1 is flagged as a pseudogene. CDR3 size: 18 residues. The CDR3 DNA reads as TGTGCCAGCAGCAAATTGTGGTCAGGGAAAAATTCCTACAATGAGCAGTTCTTC. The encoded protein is CASSKLWSGKNSYNEQFF.

The chain's CDR3 is CASSGKGDNTGELFF. The DNA of the CDR3 is TGTGCCAGCAGTGGCAAAGGAGACAACACCGGGGAGCTGTTTTTT. The chain links TRBV6-1 to TRBJ2-2; D gene uncertain. Germline V gene sequence: CDR1 MNHNS, CDR2 SASEGT. The CDR3 is made up of 15 amino acids. The V end was cut by 4 bases, the J end by 2 bases, with 11 bases between.

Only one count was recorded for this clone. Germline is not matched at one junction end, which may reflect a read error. The CDR3 is CSSSYTDSWEQYF. In DNA form, the CDR3 reads TGTTCCAGCAGCTACACGGACTCATGGGAGCAGTACTTC. The V gene is TRBV7-9, the J gene TRBJ2-7, with D possibly TRBD2 on 5 matching bases. Germline values: CDR1 SEHNR, CDR2 FQNEAQ (reference sequence). The CDR3 loop spans 13 amino acids.

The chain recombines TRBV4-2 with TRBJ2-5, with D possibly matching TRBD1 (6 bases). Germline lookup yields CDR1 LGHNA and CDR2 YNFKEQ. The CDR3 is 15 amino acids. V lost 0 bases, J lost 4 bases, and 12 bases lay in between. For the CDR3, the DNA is TGTGCCAGCAGCCAAGAATCAGGGGTCGGAGAGACCCAGTACTTC. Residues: CASSQESGVGETQYF.

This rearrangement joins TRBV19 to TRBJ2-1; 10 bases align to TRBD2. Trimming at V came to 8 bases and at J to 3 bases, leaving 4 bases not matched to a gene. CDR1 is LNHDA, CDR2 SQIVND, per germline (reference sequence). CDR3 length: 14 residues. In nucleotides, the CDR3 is TGTGCCAGTGTACCTAGCGGGAGCTACAATGAGCAGTTCTTC. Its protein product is CASVPSGSYNEQFF.

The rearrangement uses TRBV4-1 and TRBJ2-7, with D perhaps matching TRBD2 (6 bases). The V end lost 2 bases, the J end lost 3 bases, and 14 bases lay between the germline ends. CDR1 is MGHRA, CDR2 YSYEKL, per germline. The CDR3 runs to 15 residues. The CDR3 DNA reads TGCGCCAGCAGCCAAAGTCCGGGAGCCGACTACGAGCAGTACTTC. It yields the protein CASSQSPGADYEQYF.

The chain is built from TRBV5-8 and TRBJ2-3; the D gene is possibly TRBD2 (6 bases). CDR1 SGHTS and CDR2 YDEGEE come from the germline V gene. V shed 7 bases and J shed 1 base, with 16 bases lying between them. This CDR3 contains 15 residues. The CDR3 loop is CASASMDYGTDTQYF. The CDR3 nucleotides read TGTGCCAGCGCATCTATGGACTACGGCACAGATACGCAGTATTTT.

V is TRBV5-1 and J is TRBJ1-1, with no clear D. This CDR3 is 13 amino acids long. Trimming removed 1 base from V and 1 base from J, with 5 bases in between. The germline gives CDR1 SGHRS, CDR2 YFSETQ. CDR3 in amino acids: CASSLTANTEAFF. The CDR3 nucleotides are TGCGCCAGCAGCTTGACAGCGAACACTGAAGCTTTCTTT. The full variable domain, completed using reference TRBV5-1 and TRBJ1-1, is KAGVTQTPRYLIKTRGQQVTLSCSPISGHRSVSWYQQTPGQGLQFLFEYFSETQRNKGNFPGRFSGRQFSNSRSEMNVSTLELGDSALYLCASSLTANTEAFFGQGTRLTVV.

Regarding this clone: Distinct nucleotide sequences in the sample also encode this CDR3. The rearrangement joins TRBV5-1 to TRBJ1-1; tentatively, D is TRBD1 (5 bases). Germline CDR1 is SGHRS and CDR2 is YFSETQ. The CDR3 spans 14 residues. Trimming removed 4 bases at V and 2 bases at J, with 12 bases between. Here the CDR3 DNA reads TGCGCCAGCAGCACGGGGACTAAAAACACTGAAGCTTTCTTT. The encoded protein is CASSTGTKNTEAFF.

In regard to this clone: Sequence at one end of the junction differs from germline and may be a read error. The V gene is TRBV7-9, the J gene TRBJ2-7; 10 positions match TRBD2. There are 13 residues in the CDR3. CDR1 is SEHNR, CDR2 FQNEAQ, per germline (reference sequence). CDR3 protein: CSSSSGLAKEQYF. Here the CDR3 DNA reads TGTTCCAGCAGCTCGGGACTAGCGAAGGAGCAGTACTTC.

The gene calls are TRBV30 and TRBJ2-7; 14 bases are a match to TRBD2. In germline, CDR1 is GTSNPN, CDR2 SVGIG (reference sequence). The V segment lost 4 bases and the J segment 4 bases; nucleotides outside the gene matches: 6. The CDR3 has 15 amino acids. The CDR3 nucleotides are TGTGCCTGGATTCGAGGACTAGCGGGAGGTTACGAGCAGTACTTC. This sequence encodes CAWIRGLAGGYEQYF.

The CDR3 sequence: CASSFSGNQETQYF. Written as DNA, the CDR3 is TGTGCCAGCAGCTTTTCCGGGAACCAAGAGACCCAGTACTTC. The chain employs TRBV7-6 and TRBJ2-5; D perhaps matches TRBD2 (5 bases). Trimming pared 3 bases from V and 0 bases from J, leaving 8 bases between. CDR3 size: 14 residues. CDR1 and CDR2 (germline): SGHVS, FNYEAQ.

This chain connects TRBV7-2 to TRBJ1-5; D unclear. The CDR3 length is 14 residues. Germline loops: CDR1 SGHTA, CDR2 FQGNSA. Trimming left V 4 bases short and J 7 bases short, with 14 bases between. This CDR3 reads CASSYVVAGQPQHF. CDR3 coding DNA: TGTGCCAGCAGCTACGTCGTGGCGGGGCAGCCCCAGCATTTT.

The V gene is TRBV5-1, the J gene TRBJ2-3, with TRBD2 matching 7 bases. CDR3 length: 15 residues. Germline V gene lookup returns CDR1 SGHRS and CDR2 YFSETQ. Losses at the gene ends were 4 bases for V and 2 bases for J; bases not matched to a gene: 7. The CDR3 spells CASSPGLPDTDTQYF. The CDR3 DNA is TGCGCCAGCAGCCCGGGACTACCAGACACAGATACGCAGTATTTT.

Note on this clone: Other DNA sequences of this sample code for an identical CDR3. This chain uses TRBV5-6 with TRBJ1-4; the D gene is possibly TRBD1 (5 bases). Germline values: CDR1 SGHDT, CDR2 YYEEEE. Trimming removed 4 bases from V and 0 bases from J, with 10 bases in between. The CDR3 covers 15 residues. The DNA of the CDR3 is TGTGCCAGCAGCGAGTGGGGGGCAACTAATGAAAAACTGTTTTTT. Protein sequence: CASSEWGATNEKLFF.